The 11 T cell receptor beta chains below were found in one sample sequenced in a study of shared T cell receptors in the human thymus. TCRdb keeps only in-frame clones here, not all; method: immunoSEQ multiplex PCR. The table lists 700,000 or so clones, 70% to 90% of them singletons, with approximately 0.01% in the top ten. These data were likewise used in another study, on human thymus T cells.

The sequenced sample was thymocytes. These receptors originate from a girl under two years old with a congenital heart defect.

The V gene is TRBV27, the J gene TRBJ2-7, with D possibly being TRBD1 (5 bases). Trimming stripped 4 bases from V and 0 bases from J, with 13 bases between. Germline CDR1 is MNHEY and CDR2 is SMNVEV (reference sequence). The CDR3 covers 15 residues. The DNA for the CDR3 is TGTGCCAGCAGTTATCACAGGACGAGCTCCTACGAGCAGTACTTC. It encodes CASSYHRTSSYEQYF.

For the CDR3, the DNA is TGTGCCAGCAGCCAAGCTCCCGGGGGGACCCAACGTGGTGAGCAGTTCTTC. Amino acids: CASSQAPGGTQRGEQFF. The chain carries TRBV4-2 and TRBJ2-1, with 7 positions matching TRBD2. In germline, CDR1 is LGHNA, CDR2 YNFKEQ. The V and J ends lost 1 base and 9 bases, in that order; junction bases with no gene match: 15. The CDR3 runs 17 residues.

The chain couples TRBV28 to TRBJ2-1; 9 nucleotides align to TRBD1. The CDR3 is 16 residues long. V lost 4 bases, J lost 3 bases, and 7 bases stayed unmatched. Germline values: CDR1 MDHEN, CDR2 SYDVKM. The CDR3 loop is CASSSGGTGYYNEQFF. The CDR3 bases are TGTGCCAGCAGTTCAGGAGGGACAGGGTACTACAATGAGCAGTTCTTC.

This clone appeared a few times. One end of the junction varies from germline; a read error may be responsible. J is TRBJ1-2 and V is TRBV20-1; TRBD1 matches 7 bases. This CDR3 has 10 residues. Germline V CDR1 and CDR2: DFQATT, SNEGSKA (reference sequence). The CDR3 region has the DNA TGCAGTGCGGGACGGACAGGTGGGGGGTTC. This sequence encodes CSAGRTGGGF.

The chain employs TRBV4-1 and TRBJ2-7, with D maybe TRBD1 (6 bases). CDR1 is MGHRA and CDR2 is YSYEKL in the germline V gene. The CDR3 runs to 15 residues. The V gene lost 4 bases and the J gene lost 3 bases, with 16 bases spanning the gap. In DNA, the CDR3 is TGCGCCAGCAGCCCAAGGGGGTTTGAGGTCTACGAGCAGTACTTC. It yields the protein CASSPRGFEVYEQYF.

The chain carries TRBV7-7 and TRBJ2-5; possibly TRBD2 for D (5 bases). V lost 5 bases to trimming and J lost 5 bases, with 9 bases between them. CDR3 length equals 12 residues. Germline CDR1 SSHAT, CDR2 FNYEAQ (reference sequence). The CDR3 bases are TGTGCCAGCAGCCCCCCGGGGGAGACCCAGTACTTC. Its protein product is CASSPPGETQYF.

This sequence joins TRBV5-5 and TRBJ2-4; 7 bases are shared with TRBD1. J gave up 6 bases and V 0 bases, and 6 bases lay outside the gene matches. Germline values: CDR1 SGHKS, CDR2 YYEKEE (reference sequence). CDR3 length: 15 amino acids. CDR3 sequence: CASSLADQGVNIQYF. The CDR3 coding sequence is TGTGCCAGCAGCTTGGCCGATCAGGGGGTAAACATTCAGTACTTC. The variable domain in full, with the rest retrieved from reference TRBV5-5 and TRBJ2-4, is DAGVTQSPTHLIKTRGQQVTLRCSPISGHKSVSWYQQVLGQGPQFIFQYYEKEERGRGNFPDRFSARQFPNYSSELNVNALLLGDSALYLCASSLADQGVNIQYFGAGTRLSVL.

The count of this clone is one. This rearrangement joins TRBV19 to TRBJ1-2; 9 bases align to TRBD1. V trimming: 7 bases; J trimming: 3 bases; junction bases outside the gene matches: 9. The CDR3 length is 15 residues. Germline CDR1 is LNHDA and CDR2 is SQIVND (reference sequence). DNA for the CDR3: TGTGCCAGTACACTAACGGACAGGGGCGACTATGGCTACACCTTC. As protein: CASTLTDRGDYGYTF.

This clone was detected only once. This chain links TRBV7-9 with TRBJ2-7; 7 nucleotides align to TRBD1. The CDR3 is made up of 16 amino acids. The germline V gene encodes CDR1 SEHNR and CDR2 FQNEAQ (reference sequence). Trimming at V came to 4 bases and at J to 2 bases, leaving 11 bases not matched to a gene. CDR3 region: CASSSQNGTATYEQYF. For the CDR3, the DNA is TGTGCCAGCAGCTCCCAGAACGGGACAGCTACCTACGAGCAGTACTTC. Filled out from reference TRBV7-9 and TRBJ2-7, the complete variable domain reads DTGVSQNPRHKITKRGQNVTFRCDPISEHNRLYWYRQTLGQGPEFLTYFQNEAQLEKSRLLSDRFSAERPKGSFSTLEIQRTEQGDSAMYLCASSSQNGTATYEQYFGPGTRLTVT.

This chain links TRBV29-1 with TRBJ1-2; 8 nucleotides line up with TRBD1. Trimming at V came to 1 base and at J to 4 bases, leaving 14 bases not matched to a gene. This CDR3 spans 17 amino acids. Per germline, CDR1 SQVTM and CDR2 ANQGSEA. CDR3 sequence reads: CSVEVPKTGASFYGYTF. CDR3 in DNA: TGCAGCGTTGAAGTCCCCAAGACAGGGGCATCCTTCTATGGCTACACCTTC.

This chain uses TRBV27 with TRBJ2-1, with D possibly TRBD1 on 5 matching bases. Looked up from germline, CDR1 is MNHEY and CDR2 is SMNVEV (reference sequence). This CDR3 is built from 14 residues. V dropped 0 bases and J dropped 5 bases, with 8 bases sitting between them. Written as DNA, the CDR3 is TGTGCCAGCAGTTTATCGGACACCGACAATGAGCAGTTCTTC. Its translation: CASSLSDTDNEQFF.